This passage covers 21 T cell receptor beta chains from one sample sequenced in a study of a mutant IDH1 vaccine in newly diagnosed glioma listed by TCRdb under 2021. The antigens for these receptors are not known. Library preparation used the immunoSEQ multiplex PCR assay. As stored in TCRdb, this immuneACCESS dataset retains in-frame rearrangements with V and J assigned. A fraction of the clones does not appear; measured against another copy, unresolved V genes explain less than half of the discrepancy, and the remainder lacks a known reason. This sample has about 59,000 clones in its table, and roughly four fifths of those were observed once. Together, the top ten hold about 3.8% of the sample. The sample's time point label, in plain terms: week 47, end of study. Each vaccine dose, consisting of 300 ug of a 20-mer mutant IDH1 peptide in Montanide, was administered subcutaneously with topical imiquimod.

The input for sequencing was PBMCs, taken from a glioma patient whose treatment included an IDH1 peptide vaccine. The receptors here all came from a man aged 30 to 45 with glioma.

This clone appeared a single time. The genes are TRBV27 and TRBJ2-1; 9 bases are shared with TRBD2. Germline V CDR1 and CDR2: MNHEY, SMNVEV (reference sequence). V was pared by 0 bases and J by 7 bases, with 7 bases of the junction left unmatched. This CDR3 comprises 16 residues. CDR3 sequence reads: CASSLSGGGAVNEQFF. In DNA, the CDR3 is TGTGCCAGCAGTTTATCTGGCGGGGGGGCCGTTAATGAGCAGTTCTTC.

The chain carries TRBV7-2 and TRBJ2-3; 12 nucleotides line up with TRBD2. The CDR3 runs to 16 residues. The germline CDR1 and CDR2 sequences are SGHTA and FQGNSA. V shed 5 bases, J shed 2 bases, and the junction held 5 bases outside the gene matches. CDR3 nucleotide sequence: TGTGCCAGCAGCCTCTGGACTAGCGGGGTCACAGATACGCAGTATTTT. Its protein product is CASSLWTSGVTDTQYF. Full variable domain (outside the CDR3, taken from reference TRBV7-2 and TRBJ2-3): GAGVSQSPSNKVTEKGKDVELRCDPISGHTALYWYRQSLGQGLEFLIYFQGNSAPDKSGLPSDRFSAERTGGSVSTLTIQRTQQEDSAVYLCASSLWTSGVTDTQYFGPGTRLTVL.

This chain links TRBV6-5 with TRBJ2-2; unclear D gene. There are 12 residues in the CDR3. Trimming pared 6 bases from V and 3 bases from J, leaving 5 bases between. Germline V gives CDR1 MNHEY, CDR2 SVGAGI. The CDR3 DNA is TGTGCCAGCAGGGGATACACCGGGGAGCTGTTTTTT. Translating gives CASRGYTGELFF.

This clone was seen a single time. In nucleotides, the CDR3 is TGTGCCACGTCCCGGGGAAATGAGCAGTTCTTC. Translation: CATSRGNEQFF. V is TRBV10-3 and J is TRBJ2-1; TRBD2 might be the D (5 bases). This CDR3 spans 11 amino acids. Germline lookup yields CDR1 ENHRY and CDR2 SYGVKD. The V end was cut by 10 bases, the J end by 7 bases, with 11 bases between.

The chain combines TRBV28 with TRBJ1-5, with D perhaps matching TRBD1 (6 bases). V dropped 6 bases and J dropped 7 bases, with 19 bases sitting between them. CDR1 is MDHEN and CDR2 is SYDVKM in the germline V gene. The CDR3 has 15 residues. CDR3: CASRKGRPRGQPQHF. CDR3 DNA: TGTGCCAGCAGGAAGGGGCGACCTAGGGGGCAGCCCCAGCATTTT.

This clone was seen once. J is TRBJ1-4 and V is TRBV30; D is ambiguous. There are 12 residues in the CDR3. Per the germline V gene, CDR1 is GTSNPN and CDR2 is SVGIG (reference sequence). CDR3 region: CAVQFSNEKLFF. In nucleotides, the CDR3 is TGTGCTGTTCAGTTCTCTAATGAAAAACTGTTTTTT.

This clone was detected once. J is TRBJ1-3 and V is TRBV6-6, with D possibly matching TRBD1 (6 bases). Trimming took 6 bases from V and 2 from J, leaving 14 bases between them. The CDR3 contains 15 residues. CDR1 MNHNY and CDR2 SVGAGI come from the germline V gene (reference sequence). CDR3 in DNA: TGTGCCAGCAGCTCCGACAGGCTAACTGGAAACACCATATATTTT. Amino acid sequence: CASSSDRLTGNTIYF.

This clone has a handful of counts. The rearrangement links TRBV7-2 to TRBJ1-5; D gene uncertain. The germline CDR1 and CDR2 sequences are SGHTA and FQGNSA. The CDR3 runs to 15 residues. V shed 8 bases and J shed 2 bases, with 16 bases lying between them. The DNA for the CDR3 is TGTGCCAGCTCGTGGGTAGCGGGCGGCAATCAGCCCCAGCATTTT. This sequence encodes CASSWVAGGNQPQHF.

This chain links TRBV29-1 with TRBJ1-6; weak D call: TRBD1 (5 bases). Germline V gene sequence: CDR1 SQVTM, CDR2 ANQGSEA. This CDR3 comprises 12 residues. V lost 6 bases and J lost 6, with 9 bases in between. The CDR3 protein is CSVGTANSPLHF. CDR3 bases: TGCAGCGTGGGGACCGCTAATTCACCCCTCCACTTT.

The table lists this clone with a count of one. This sequence joins TRBV5-5 and TRBJ1-1, with D tentatively TRBD1 (6 bases). This CDR3 is built from 15 residues. CDR1 and CDR2 (germline): SGHKS, YYEKEE (reference sequence). The germline V and J ends were trimmed by 4 bases and 4 bases, with 17 bases remaining between them. In DNA, the CDR3 is TGTGCCAGCAGCCCTGGGACATACGGGTCCACTGAAGCTTTCTTT. This encodes CASSPGTYGSTEAFF.

The rearrangement uses TRBV11-2 and TRBJ2-3; no clear D. Trimming removed 5 bases from V and 8 bases from J, with 11 bases in between. This CDR3 comprises 12 residues. The germline CDR1 and CDR2 sequences are SGHAT and FQNNGV. CDR3 DNA sequence: TGTGCCAGCAGCCTGAGGACCGTTACGCAGTATTTT. Translation gives CASSLRTVTQYF.

This chain links TRBV5-1 with TRBJ1-3; D is ambiguous. V lost 3 bases and J lost 1, with 8 bases in between. The CDR3 has 14 residues. Germline loops: CDR1 SGHRS, CDR2 YFSETQ. The CDR3 DNA follows: TGCGCCAGCAGCTCACGGGGTTCTGGAAACACCATATATTTT. Translating it yields CASSSRGSGNTIYF.

The chain uses TRBV10-3 and TRBJ2-1; TRBD1 matches 9 bases. The germline CDR1 and CDR2 sequences are ENHRY and SYGVKD. This CDR3 has 15 residues. V dropped 6 bases and J dropped 3; count of bases not matched to a gene: 6. CDR3 coding DNA: TGTGCCATCAGGAAGGGACAGGGAGGCTACAATGAGCAGTTCTTC. Translated, it gives CAIRKGQGGYNEQFF.

This clone was recorded only once. The chain joins TRBV5-8 to TRBJ1-1, with D possibly being TRBD1 (5 bases). Germline values: CDR1 SGHTS, CDR2 YDEGEE. The CDR3 covers 19 residues. The V end lost 6 bases, the J end lost 1 base, and 28 bases lay between the germline ends. The DNA for the CDR3 is TGTGCCAGCACTCCAGGGAGGGGCCGACATATACCCCCGAACACTGAAGCTTTCTTT. Its protein product is CASTPGRGRHIPPNTEAFF. Filled out from reference TRBV5-8 and TRBJ1-1, the complete variable domain reads EAGVTQSPTHLIKTRGQQATLRCSPISGHTSVYWYQQALGLGLQFLLWYDEGEERNRGNFPPRFSGRQFPNYSSELNVNALELEDSALYLCASTPGRGRHIPPNTEAFFGQGTRLTVV.

This clone was picked up one time. The chain carries TRBV27 and TRBJ2-7; maybe TRBD2 (7 bases). Trimming removed 5 bases from V and 6 bases from J, with 20 bases in between. There are 15 residues in the CDR3. Germline V lookup: CDR1 MNHEY, CDR2 SMNVEV (reference sequence). As DNA, the CDR3 is TGTGCCAGCAGTATCCTCGGGGGGCCCGGCTCCGAGCAGTACTTC. Amino acid sequence: CASSILGGPGSEQYF.

The chain couples TRBV6-1 to TRBJ2-3; TRBD2 agrees at 8 bases. This CDR3 has 15 residues. The V gene end was trimmed by 10 bases and the J gene end by 7 bases; junction bases not matched to a gene: 16. Germline CDR1 is MNHNS and CDR2 is SASEGT. The CDR3 reads CATVRERGLINTQYF. For the CDR3, the DNA is TGTGCCACCGTTAGGGAGCGGGGGCTAATAAATACGCAGTATTTT.

This clone has only a few counts. The CDR3 reads CASSVDEGTTEAFF. The CDR3 nucleotides read TGTGCCAGCAGCGTAGATGAGGGAACCACTGAAGCTTTCTTT. This chain joins TRBV9 and TRBJ1-1; no reliable D call. The CDR3 contains 14 residues. The germline V gene encodes CDR1 SGDLS and CDR2 YYNGEE. V was pared by 0 bases and J by 4 bases, with 10 bases between. Filled out from reference TRBV9 and TRBJ1-1, the complete variable domain reads DSGVTQTPKHLITATGQRVTLRCSPRSGDLSVYWYQQSLDQGLQFLIQYYNGEERAKGNILERFSAQQFPDLHSELNLSSLELGDSALYFCASSVDEGTTEAFFGQGTRLTVV.

This clone has only a few counts. V gene TRBV27 combines with J gene TRBJ1-1; the D gene is possibly TRBD1 (5 bases). The germline V gene has CDR1 MNHEY and CDR2 SMNVEV (reference sequence). The CDR3 is 14 residues long. Trimming cost V 5 bases and J 0 bases, with 10 bases left between them. The CDR3: CASSKGTLNTEAFF. CDR3 nucleotide sequence: TGTGCCAGCAGTAAAGGGACCCTGAACACTGAAGCTTTCTTT.

Only one count was recorded for this clone. This rearrangement joins TRBV5-1 to TRBJ2-6; D not resolved. This CDR3 comprises 17 residues. The germline V gene has CDR1 SGHRS and CDR2 YFSETQ. V was pared by 1 base and J by 4 bases, with 15 bases between. The CDR3 sequence is CASSLYARVSGANVLTF. The CDR3 DNA follows: TGCGCCAGCAGCTTGTATGCTAGGGTGTCAGGGGCCAACGTCCTGACTTTC.

J is TRBJ1-1 and V is TRBV6-5; 8 bases align to TRBD1. J gave up 1 base and V 4 bases, and 5 bases lay outside the gene matches. The CDR3 runs 15 residues. The V gene's germline CDR1 is MNHEY and CDR2 SVGAGI. CDR3 loop: CASSWNRGGNTEAFF. The CDR3 DNA follows: TGTGCCAGCAGTTGGAACAGGGGGGGGAACACTGAAGCTTTCTTT.

This chain links TRBV30 with TRBJ1-5, with 7 positions matching TRBD1. Germline assignment: CDR1 GTSNPN and CDR2 SVGIG (reference sequence). Trimming at V came to 3 bases and at J to 0 bases, leaving 5 bases not matched to a gene. This CDR3 has 15 amino acids. This CDR3 is CAWRPGQYSNQPQHF. CDR3 DNA: TGTGCCTGGAGGCCGGGACAGTATAGCAATCAGCCCCAGCATTTT.